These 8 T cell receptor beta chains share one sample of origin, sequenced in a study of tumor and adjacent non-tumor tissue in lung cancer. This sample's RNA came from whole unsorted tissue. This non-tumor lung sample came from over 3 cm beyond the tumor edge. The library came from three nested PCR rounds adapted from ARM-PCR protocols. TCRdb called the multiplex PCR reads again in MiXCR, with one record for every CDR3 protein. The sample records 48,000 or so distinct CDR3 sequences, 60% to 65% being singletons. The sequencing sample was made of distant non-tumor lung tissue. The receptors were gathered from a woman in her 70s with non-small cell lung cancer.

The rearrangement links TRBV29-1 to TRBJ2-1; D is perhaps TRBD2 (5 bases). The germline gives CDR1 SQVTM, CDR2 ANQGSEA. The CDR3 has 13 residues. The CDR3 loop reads CSVLLDSVSEQFF. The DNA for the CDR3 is TGCAGTGTTCTACTAGATTCGGTCAGTGAGCAGTTCTTC.

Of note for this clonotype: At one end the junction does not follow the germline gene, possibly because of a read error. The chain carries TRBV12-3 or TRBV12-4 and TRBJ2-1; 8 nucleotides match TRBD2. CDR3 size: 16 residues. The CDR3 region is CASSSTSGTSGDEQFF. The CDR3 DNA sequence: TGTGCCAGCAGTTCAACTTCCGGGACTAGTGGCGATGAACAGTTCTTC.

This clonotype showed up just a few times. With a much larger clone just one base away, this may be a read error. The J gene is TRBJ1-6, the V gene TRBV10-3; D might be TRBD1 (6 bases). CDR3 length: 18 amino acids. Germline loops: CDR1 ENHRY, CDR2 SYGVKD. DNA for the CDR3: TGTGACATCAGTGAGTCGGACAGACTGAGCTCCTATAATTCACCCCTCCACTTT. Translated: CDISESDRLSSYNSPLHF.

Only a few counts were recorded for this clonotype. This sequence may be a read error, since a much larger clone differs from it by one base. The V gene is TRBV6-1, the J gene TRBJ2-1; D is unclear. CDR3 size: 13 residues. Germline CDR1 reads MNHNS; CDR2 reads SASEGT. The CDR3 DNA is TGTGACAGCACCTCCCTAGGGTACAATGAGCAGTTCTTC. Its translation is CDSTSLGYNEQFF.

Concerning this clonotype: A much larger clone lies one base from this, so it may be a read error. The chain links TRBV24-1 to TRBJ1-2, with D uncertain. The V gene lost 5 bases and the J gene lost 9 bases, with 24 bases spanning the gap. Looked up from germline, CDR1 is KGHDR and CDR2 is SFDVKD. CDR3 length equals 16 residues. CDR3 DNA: TGTGCCACCAGTGGACCCGGTGCAGTTCAGGCTAGCAGCTACACCTTC. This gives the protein CATSGPGAVQASSYTF.

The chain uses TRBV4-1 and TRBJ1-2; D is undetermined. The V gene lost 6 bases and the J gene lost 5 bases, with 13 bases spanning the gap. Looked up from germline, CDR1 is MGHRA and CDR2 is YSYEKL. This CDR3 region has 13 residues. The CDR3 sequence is CASREEGKYGYTF. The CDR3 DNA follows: TGCGCCAGCAGAGAAGAGGGCAAGTATGGCTACACCTTC.

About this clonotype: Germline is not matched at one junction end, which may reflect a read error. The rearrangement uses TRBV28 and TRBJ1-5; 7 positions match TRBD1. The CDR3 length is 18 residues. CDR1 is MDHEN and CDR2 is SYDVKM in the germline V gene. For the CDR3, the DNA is TGTGCCAGCGGCTTCTTATCTGGGACAGCCTGGAGCAATCAGCCTCAGCATTTT. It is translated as CASGFLSGTAWSNQPQHF. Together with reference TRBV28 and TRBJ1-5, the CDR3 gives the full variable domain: DVKVTQSSRYLVKRTGEKVFLECVQDMDHENMFWYRQDPGLGLRLIYFSYDVKMKEKGDIPEGYSVSREKKERFSLILESASTNQTSMYLCASGFLSGTAWSNQPQHFGDGTRLSIL.

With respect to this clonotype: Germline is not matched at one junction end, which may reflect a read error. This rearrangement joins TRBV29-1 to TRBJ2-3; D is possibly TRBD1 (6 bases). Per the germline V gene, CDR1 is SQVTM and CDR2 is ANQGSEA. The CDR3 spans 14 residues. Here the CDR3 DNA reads TGCAGCGCTGTCGTGTCCAGGGGAGCAGATACGCAGTATTTC. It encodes CSAVVSRGADTQYF.